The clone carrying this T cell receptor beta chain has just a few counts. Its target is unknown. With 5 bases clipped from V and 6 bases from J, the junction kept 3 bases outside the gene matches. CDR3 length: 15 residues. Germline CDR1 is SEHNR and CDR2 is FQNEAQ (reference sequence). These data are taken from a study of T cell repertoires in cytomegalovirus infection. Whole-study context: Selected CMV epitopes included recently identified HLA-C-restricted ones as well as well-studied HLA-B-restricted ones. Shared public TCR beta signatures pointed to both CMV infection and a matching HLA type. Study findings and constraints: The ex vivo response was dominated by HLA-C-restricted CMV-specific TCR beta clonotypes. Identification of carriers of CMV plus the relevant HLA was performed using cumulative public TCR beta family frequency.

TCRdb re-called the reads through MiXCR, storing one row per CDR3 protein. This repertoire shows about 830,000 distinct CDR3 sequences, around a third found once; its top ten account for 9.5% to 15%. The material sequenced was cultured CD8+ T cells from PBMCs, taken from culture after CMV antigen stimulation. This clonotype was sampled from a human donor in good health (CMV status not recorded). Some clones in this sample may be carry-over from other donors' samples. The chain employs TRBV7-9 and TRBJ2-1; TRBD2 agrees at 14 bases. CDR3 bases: TGTGCCAGCAGCACCGGGACTAGCGGGGGCAATGAGCAGTTCTTC. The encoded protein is CASSTGTSGGNEQFF.